One sample yielded the 2 T cell receptor beta chains listed below, sequenced in a study of cytomegalovirus exposure and HLA in healthy donors. In the PCR, 60 Vbeta and 13 Jbeta primers were used. Repertoires were generated with immunoSEQ multiplex PCR, while TCRdb's copy carries only in-frame clones and drops some. The sample lists 98,000 or so clones, 9.5% to 13% occurring once. The sample was PBMCs. These receptors were obtained from a man aged 35-49 years in good health and CMV-seropositive.

This clone was seen a handful of times. CDR3 protein: CASSPSGQGIQPQHF. The CDR3 DNA is TGTGCCAGCTCACCCTCGGGACAGGGGATACAGCCCCAGCATTTT. The rearrangement uses TRBV18 and TRBJ1-5; 10 nucleotides match TRBD1. Trimming cost V 3 bases and J 7 bases; bases outside gene matches: 6. Germline CDR1 reads KGHSH; CDR2 reads LQKENI. CDR3 length: 15 amino acids.

The rearrangement uses TRBV4-1 and TRBJ2-7; 7 bases map to TRBD1. The CDR3 contains 15 residues. Germline trimming cut 4 bases from V and 6 bases from J; bases unmatched to any gene: 12. Germline CDR1 MGHRA, CDR2 YSYEKL. The CDR3: CASSRSSRDSLEQYF. The CDR3 DNA reads as TGCGCCAGCAGCCGTTCGTCCCGGGACAGCCTCGAGCAGTACTTC.